The entry that follows covers one TCR beta chain sequence. The data are from a study of memory CD4+ T cells and cytomegalovirus serostatus. This CDR3 is built from 17 residues. Per germline, CDR1 SGHRS and CDR2 YFSETQ. V gave up 3 bases and J gave up 1 base, with 17 bases separating them. Profiling relied on immunoSEQ multiplex PCR, and the TCRdb table lists in-frame clones only, not all of them. This sample yields about 53,000 clones, of which about 81% are seen a single time; approximately 1% belongs to the top ten. Single viable CD3+CD4+CD8-CD45RO+ cells were sorted as the memory CD4+ T cells. Specimen: memory CD4+ T cells from blood. This sequence joins TRBV5-1 and TRBJ1-3, with D possibly matching TRBD1 (5 bases). The source is an adult in good health and CMV-seronegative. CDR3 in DNA: TGCGCCAGCAGCTATCAGGGCGTTAGGAGTTCTGGAAACACCATATATTTT. It translates to CASSYQGVRSSGNTIYF.